The 32 T cell receptor beta chains below come from one sample, sequenced in a study of tumor-infiltrating lymphocytes in primary liver carcinoma. Reverse transcription of around 500 ng total RNA with a constant-region primer produced TCR beta cDNA. ARM-PCR, slightly modified, supplied the TCR beta libraries through three nested multiplex PCR rounds. PCR rounds one and two used TRBV1-TRBV30 forward primers with a C-beta reverse primer for around 11 cycles each. Via MiXCR, TCRdb re-called the multiplex PCR reads, giving one row per CDR3 protein. The sample has 300,000 to 400,000 distinct CDR3 sequences; 65% are singletons. Blood RNA came from unsorted whole blood; germline DNA was also extracted. Sequencing used peripheral blood. The receptors stem from a man aged 35-49 years with primary liver carcinoma and hepatitis B virus infection.

On this clonotype itself: With a much larger clone just one base away, this may be a read error. The chain has TRBV29-1 and TRBJ1-2; D might be TRBD1 (5 bases). Germline-derived CDR1 and CDR2 are SQVTM and ANQGSEA. The CDR3 has 12 amino acids. The V gene lost 4 bases and the J gene lost 7 bases, with 13 bases spanning the gap. CDR3 coding DNA: TGCAGCGTTGTGGGGAGTGGGGGTGGCTACACCTTC. This translates into CSVVGSGGGYTF.

As regards this clonotype: This sequence may be a read error, since a much larger clone differs from it by one base. V and J are TRBV6-2 or TRBV6-3 and TRBJ2-7; 8 bases map to TRBD1. In germline, CDR1 is MNHEY, CDR2 SVGEGT. The CDR3 runs 13 residues. The trim removed 10 bases at V and 3 bases at J, leaving 8 bases unmatched. The CDR3 nucleotides read TGTGCCACGGACAGGGCCAACCGCTACGAGCAGTACTTC. This encodes CATDRANRYEQYF.

This clonotype was recorded once. The junction departs from the called germline gene at one end, perhaps through a read error. V gene TRBV11-3 combines with J gene TRBJ2-1, with D possibly being TRBD1 (6 bases). The CDR3 has 14 amino acids. Germline V gene data show CDR1 as SGHNT and CDR2 as YENEEA. The CDR3 is CASSLDRTDNGQFF. CDR3 bases: TGTGCCAGCAGCTTAGATAGGACAGACAATGGGCAGTTCTTC.

This clonotype was picked up many times. V is TRBV14 and J is TRBJ2-7; 7 bases map to TRBD1. The ends lost 4 bases at V and 4 bases at J; junction bases unmatched: 4. The CDR3 loop spans 13 amino acids. CDR1 SGHDN and CDR2 FVKESK come from the germline V gene. The CDR3 nucleotides read TGTGCCAGCAGCCGGTGGACAGGTTACGAGCAGTACTTC. Its translation: CASSRWTGYEQYF. Combining the CDR3 with reference TRBV14 and TRBJ2-7 gives the whole variable domain EAGVTQFPSHSVIEKGQTVTLRCDPISGHDNLYWYRRVMGKEIKFLLHFVKESKQDESGMPNNRFLAERTGGTYSTLKVQPAELEDSGVYFCASSRWTGYEQYFGPGTRLTVT.

For this clonotype: A junction end diverges from the germline sequence, so it may reflect a read error. The J gene is TRBJ2-5, the V gene TRBV11-1; 7 positions match TRBD1. Germline CDR1 SGHAT, CDR2 FQDESV (reference sequence). CDR3 length: 14 residues. The CDR3 loop is CASGDSRIQETKYF. Here the CDR3 DNA reads TGTGCCAGCGGGGACAGCCGAATACAAGAGACCAAGTACTTC.

To note about this clonotype: Just one base apart from a much larger clone, this may be a read error. The chain employs TRBV5-4 and TRBJ2-3; 9 nucleotides line up with TRBD2. Unmatched junction bases numbered 6, after V lost 4 bases and J lost 0 bases. The CDR3 loop spans 16 amino acids. CDR1 is SGHNT, CDR2 YYREEE, per germline (reference sequence). The CDR3 spells CASSQRTSVSTDTQYF. The CDR3, as DNA: TGTGCCAGCAGCCAGAGGACTAGCGTTAGCACAGATACGCAGTATTTT.

To note about this clonotype: One junction end does not reproduce the germline sequence, and a read error may be involved. The chain joins TRBV4-2 to TRBJ2-3; no definite D call. Germline lookup yields CDR1 LGHNA and CDR2 YNFKEQ. The CDR3 length is 16 residues. The CDR3 DNA reads TGTGTCAGCAGCCAAGATCTTGGTAGGGCCACAGATACGCAGTATTTT. Amino acids: CVSSQDLGRATDTQYF.

This clonotype was detected once. The junction and the germline gene differ at one end; a read error may be behind it. The chain recombines TRBV11-1 with TRBJ2-2; TRBD1 agrees at 9 bases. CDR1 is SGHAT, CDR2 FQDESV, per germline (reference sequence). The CDR3 totals 15 residues. This CDR3 reads CVSSPGQGNTGELFF. The DNA of the CDR3 is TGTGTCAGCAGCCCCGGACAGGGGAACACCGGAGAGCTGTTTTTT.

With respect to this clonotype: A much bigger clone sits one base away, suggesting this may be a read error. As DNA, the CDR3 is TGTGCCAGCAGTCGCGAGGGTATGCAGTATTTT. It codes for CASSREGMQYF. The chain couples TRBV6-1 to TRBJ2-3; perhaps TRBD2 as D (5 bases). CDR3 length equals 11 residues. V was trimmed by 5 bases and J by 11 bases, leaving 11 bases between them. The germline V gene has CDR1 MNHNS and CDR2 SASEGT.

In its sample, this clonotype was seen once. Mismatch with germline at one junction end may stem from a read error. The chain recombines TRBV11-1 with TRBJ2-1; D perhaps matches TRBD2 (6 bases). CDR1 SGHAT and CDR2 FQDESV come from the germline V gene (reference sequence). This CDR3 spans 15 amino acids. The CDR3 coding sequence is TGTGCCAGCATCTTAGCTCTACCGGGAGCGAATGAGCAGTTCTTC. Translating gives CASILALPGANEQFF.

With respect to this clonotype: With a much larger clone just one base away, this may be a read error. This rearrangement joins TRBV12-3 or TRBV12-4 to TRBJ1-1; D is undetermined. The CDR3 contains 13 residues. V gave up 5 bases and J gave up 6 bases, with 13 bases separating them. CDR3 protein: CASSPTAWAEAFF. The CDR3 DNA is TGTGCCAGCAGTCCAACAGCCTGGGCTGAAGCTTTCTTT.

Concerning this clonotype: A junction boundary mismatches the germline segment, possibly from a read error. The chain is built from TRBV4-1 and TRBJ1-1; no clear D. CDR1 is MGHRA, CDR2 YSYEKL, per germline. The CDR3 runs to 17 residues. For the CDR3, the DNA is TGCGCCTGCAGCCCATGGGCCAATGAGGGATTGAACACTGAAGCTTTCTTT. The encoded protein is CACSPWANEGLNTEAFF.

With regard to this clonotype: Given a much more abundant clone one base away, this may be a read error. This chain connects TRBV4-2 to TRBJ2-1; the D gene is possibly TRBD2 (5 bases). The germline CDR1 and CDR2 sequences are LGHNA and YNFKEQ. The length of the CDR3 is 15 residues. Here the CDR3 reads CASIQNRLANNEQFF. Written as DNA, the CDR3 is TGTGCCAGCATCCAAAACCGGCTAGCCAACAATGAGCAGTTCTTC.

This clonotype has just one count. This may arise from a read error, as a much more abundant clone is one base away. CDR3 loop: CASSYLSARTGELFF. CDR3 nucleotide sequence: TGTGCCAGCAGTTATCTCTCCGCCAGGACCGGGGAGCTGTTTTTT. This sequence joins TRBV6-2 or TRBV6-3 and TRBJ2-2; D not certain. Trimming stripped 3 bases from V and 5 bases from J, with 13 bases between. Germline CDR1 reads MNHEY; CDR2 reads SVGEGT. This CDR3 has 15 amino acids.

Details on this clonotype: Just one base apart from a much larger clone, this may be a read error. V gene TRBV10-2 combines with J gene TRBJ2-2, with D tentatively TRBD2 (5 bases). V lost 4 bases and J lost 7, with 10 bases in between. The CDR3 totals 13 residues. Looked up from germline, CDR1 is WSHSY and CDR2 is SAAADI. The CDR3 DNA sequence: TGCGCCAGCAGTGTTGTGGGAGTCGGGGAGCTGTTTTTT. Its protein product is CASSVVGVGELFF.

Points on this clonotype: The conserved closing phenylalanine or tryptophan is absent in this CDR3, likely reflecting a read error. The chain couples TRBV11-2 to TRBJ2-5, with unresolved D. The CDR3 has 14 residues. From germline, CDR1 is SGHAT and CDR2 FQNNGV. The CDR3 DNA reads TGTGCGAGCTCCCACTCAGCGACCCAAGAGACCCAGTACCTC. It translates to CASSHSATQETQYL.

This clonotype was observed many times. The chain couples TRBV10-1 to TRBJ2-5; 7 bases line up with TRBD1. This CDR3 contains 15 residues. The germline CDR1 and CDR2 sequences are WNHNN and SYGVQD (reference sequence). V dropped 0 bases and J dropped 4; count of bases not matched to a gene: 5. The CDR3 reads CASSESTGRGETQYF. The DNA for the CDR3 is TGCGCCAGCAGTGAGTCGACAGGGAGAGGAGAGACCCAGTACTTC.

A note on this clonotype: A much larger clone is a single base away; this may be a read error. The chain carries TRBV6-5 and TRBJ1-2; D unclear. The CDR3 contains 12 residues. The germline gives CDR1 MNHEY, CDR2 SVGAGI. CDR3 protein: CASRKDYYCYTF. DNA for the CDR3: TGTGCCAGCAGGAAGGATTACTATTGCTACACCTTC.

The CDR3 DNA sequence: TGTGCCAGCAGCGTGACAGGGGTCACCGGGGAGCTGTTTTTT. Residues: CASSVTGVTGELFF. The genes are TRBV9 and TRBJ2-2; 8 bases agree with TRBD1. V lost 2 bases and J lost 4; bases outside the gene matches: 1. In germline, CDR1 is SGDLS, CDR2 YYNGEE. The CDR3 sequence is 14 residues long.

The CDR3 is CASSRLPGSHNEQFF. Written as DNA, the CDR3 is TGTGCCAGCAGCAGACTGCCTGGCTCCCACAATGAGCAGTTCTTC. This chain links TRBV21-1 with TRBJ2-1. TRBV21-1 is recorded as a pseudogene. The CDR3 runs 15 residues.

This chain connects TRBV5-6 to TRBJ2-3; 7 bases are shared with TRBD1. There are 16 residues in the CDR3. J was trimmed by 1 base and V by 4 bases; bases with no gene match: 9. Germline values: CDR1 SGHDT, CDR2 YYEEEE. As DNA, the CDR3 is TGTGCCAGCAGCACAGATCCCGGGACAGGCACAGATACGCAGTATTTT. The encoded protein is CASSTDPGTGTDTQYF. Filled out from reference TRBV5-6 and TRBJ2-3, the complete variable domain reads DAGVTQSPTHLIKTRGQQVTLRCSPKSGHDTVSWYQQALGQGPQFIFQYYEEEERQRGNFPDRFSGHQFPNYSSELNVNALLLGDSALYLCASSTDPGTGTDTQYFGPGTRLTVL.

In regard to this clonotype: Germline is not matched at one junction end, which may reflect a read error. The V gene is TRBV11-2, the J gene TRBJ2-7; D remains ambiguous. This CDR3 is 15 amino acids long. In germline, CDR1 is SGHAT, CDR2 FQNNGV. The CDR3 region has the DNA TGTACCAGCAGCTTAGACGGTATATCTTCCTACGAGCAGTACTTC. Translation: CTSSLDGISSYEQYF. Full variable domain (rest looked up from reference TRBV11-2 and TRBJ2-7): EAGVAQSPRYKIIEKRQSVAFWCNPISGHATLYWYQQILGQGPKLLIQFQNNGVVDDSQLPKDRFSAERLKGVDSTLKIQPAKLEDSAVYLCTSSLDGISSYEQYFGPGTRLTVT.

This clonotype has only a few counts. This could be a read error, since a much larger clone is one nucleotide away. This sequence joins TRBV4-2 and TRBJ1-6, with D unresolved. Germline V lookup: CDR1 LGHNA, CDR2 YNFKEQ. This CDR3 region has 17 residues. The CDR3 nucleotides are TGTACCAGCAGCCAAGATATGCAGAGCTCCTATAATTCACCCCTCCACTTT. This sequence encodes CTSSQDMQSSYNSPLHF.

This clonotype was seen only once. The V and J genes are TRBV6-1 and TRBJ1-4; the D is unclear. V shed 9 bases and J shed 8 bases, with 13 bases lying between them. CDR1 is MNHNS, CDR2 SASEGT, per germline. The CDR3 extends over 12 amino acids. This CDR3 is CARHAREEKLFF. The CDR3 DNA sequence: TGTGCCAGGCACGCTAGGGAAGAAAAACTGTTTTTT.

On this clonotype: At one boundary the junction diverges from the germline segment, which might be a read error. This sequence joins TRBV6-2 or TRBV6-3 and TRBJ1-2; 9 bases agree with TRBD1. In germline, CDR1 is MNHEY, CDR2 SVGEGT. The CDR3 loop spans 13 amino acids. CDR3: CDSKGQGSYGYTF. The CDR3 region has the DNA TGTGACAGCAAGGGACAGGGAAGCTATGGCTACACCTTC.

On this clonotype itself: Given a much more abundant clone one base away, this may be a read error. The J gene is TRBJ2-2, the V gene TRBV12-3 or TRBV12-4; weak D call: TRBD2 (6 bases). The CDR3 is 14 residues long. Between the trimmed V and J ends, which lost 7 bases and 1 base, there was a span of 10 bases. DNA for the CDR3: TGTGCCAGCATGGGAGGTCGGAACACCGGGGAGCTGTTTTTT. It codes for CASMGGRNTGELFF.

The chain links TRBV14 to TRBJ2-3; tentative D call: TRBD1 (5 bases). V was clipped by 4 bases and J by 8 bases, with 13 bases between them. Germline CDR1 is SGHDN and CDR2 is FVKESK. This CDR3 has 13 residues. The CDR3 here is CASSPTEQTTQYF. The CDR3 nucleotides read TGTGCCAGCAGCCCGACAGAACAGACTACGCAGTATTTT.

A single count supports this clonotype. One end of the junction varies from germline; a read error may be responsible. The chain couples TRBV11-2 to TRBJ2-1, with 7 bases matching TRBD1. The CDR3 spans 15 residues. Germline V gene data show CDR1 as SGHAT and CDR2 as FQNNGV. This chain's CDR3 is CASSLWDSSYIEQFF. In DNA, the CDR3 is TGTGCCAGCAGCCTCTGGGACAGCTCCTACATTGAGCAGTTCTTC.

In this sample, this clonotype turned up many times. The chain has TRBV6-1 and TRBJ1-5, with D maybe TRBD1 (5 bases). The CDR3 totals 15 residues. Trimming took 4 bases from V and 1 from J, leaving 11 bases between them. Looked up from germline, CDR1 is MNHNS and CDR2 is SASEGT. CDR3 protein: CASSGDLGSNQPQHF. For the CDR3, the DNA is TGTGCCAGCAGTGGGGACCTTGGGAGCAATCAGCCCCAGCATTTT.

Worth noting for this clonotype: This may be a read error, as it is one base from a much larger clone. This chain connects TRBV10-1 to TRBJ2-7; no clear D. Trimming cost V 1 base and J 2 bases, with 6 bases left between them. Germline lookup yields CDR1 WNHNN and CDR2 SYGVQD (reference sequence). The length of the CDR3 is 13 residues. This CDR3 is CASSELGTYEQYF. The CDR3 nucleotides read TGCGCCAGCAGTGAGTTGGGTACCTACGAGCAGTACTTC.

Turning to this clonotype: Just one base apart from a much larger clone, this may be a read error. The CDR3 loop is CASSEFILRDSYEQYF. Here the CDR3 DNA reads TGCGCCAGCAGTGAGTTCATACTCCGGGACAGCTATGAGCAGTACTTC. The rearrangement uses TRBV10-1 and TRBJ2-7; 7 bases are a match to TRBD1. There are 16 residues in the CDR3. V lost 1 base to trimming and J lost 7 bases; unmatched junction nucleotides: 13. Per germline, CDR1 WNHNN and CDR2 SYGVQD (reference sequence).

A note on this clonotype: The junction and the germline gene differ at one end; a read error may be behind it. CDR3 DNA sequence: TGCGCCAGCAGCACTGGACAGTTCGGGGAGTTGTTTTTT. As protein: CASSTGQFGELFF. V usage is TRBV5-1 and J usage is TRBJ2-2; TRBD1 might be the D (6 bases). The CDR3 is made up of 13 amino acids. The germline V gene has CDR1 SGHRS and CDR2 YFSETQ.